This passage covers 3 T cell receptor beta chains from one sample sequenced in a study of vaccination effects on CD4 cells after COVID-19. Within the ViraFEST assay, antigen-specific CD4+ T cells underwent expansion with viral peptide pools prior to sequencing. The culture ran for 10 days before CD4+ T cells were isolated. BNT162b2 vaccine or mRNA-1273 vaccine was given to participants in two doses. Their target antigens are unknown. Generated by immunoSEQ multiplex PCR, the TCRdb table keeps only in-frame clones and is missing some. The sample carries tens of thousands of clones, 55% to 75% recorded once. The source material was CD4+ T cells from PBMCs cultured with HCoV-NL63 spike peptides, sampled after COVID-19 vaccination. These receptors were collected from a human donor who received a COVID-19 vaccine.

This clone was seen just once. The genes are TRBV5-4 and TRBJ1-3; TRBD1 is a possible D gene (5 bases). This CDR3 is 16 amino acids long. Per germline, CDR1 SGHNT and CDR2 YYREEE (reference sequence). V lost 0 bases, J lost 2 bases, and 12 bases lay in between. The CDR3 loop reads CASSLDPQGAGNTIYF. CDR3 bases: TGTGCCAGCAGCTTGGACCCCCAGGGAGCTGGAAACACCATATATTTT.

The chain employs TRBV5-1 and TRBJ1-1, with D perhaps TRBD1 (5 bases). Between the trimmed V and J ends, which lost 1 base and 7 bases, there was a span of 17 bases. Germline V gives CDR1 SGHRS, CDR2 YFSETQ. The CDR3 consists of 15 residues. CDR3: CASSLFPGMGDEAFF. The CDR3, as DNA: TGCGCCAGCAGCTTGTTTCCTGGGATGGGGGATGAAGCTTTCTTT.

The genes are TRBV27 and TRBJ2-7; maybe TRBD1 (5 bases). The germline CDR1 and CDR2 sequences are MNHEY and SMNVEV (reference sequence). The CDR3 spans 15 residues. The V end lost 2 bases, the J end lost 0 bases, and 11 bases lay between the germline ends. CDR3 region: CASSLRARDSYEQYF. In nucleotides, the CDR3 is TGTGCCAGCAGTTTAAGGGCCAGGGACTCCTACGAGCAGTACTTC.